The 29 T cell receptor beta chains below come from one sample, sequenced in a study of T-cell reconstitution after alpha-beta-depleted transplantation in children. The authors prepared the TCRbeta library with unique molecular identifiers. A single record per CDR3 protein comes from TCRdb applying MiXCR to the PCR reads. The sample records approximately 250,000 distinct CDR3 sequences, roughly 26% being singletons. Sample: PBMCs, taken before TCRalphabeta/CD19-depleted stem cell transplant. The receptors stem from a girl aged 2 to 10 with Fanconi anemia, due to receive a stem cell transplant.

This clonotype was seen at least ten times. The chain recombines TRBV12-3 or TRBV12-4 with TRBJ2-5; TRBD1 agrees at 8 bases. After removal of 6 bases from V and 1 base from J, the junction contained 4 bases not matched to a gene. The CDR3 covers 14 residues. In nucleotides, the CDR3 is TGTGCCAGCAGAGCCACAGGGGGCCAAGAGACCCAGTACTTC. Its translation is CASRATGGQETQYF.

This clonotype came up many times. The rearrangement joins TRBV9 to TRBJ2-7; no clear D. V dropped 0 bases and J dropped 2 bases, with 9 bases sitting between them. Germline V CDR1 and CDR2: SGDLS, YYNGEE. The CDR3 has 14 amino acids. The DNA for the CDR3 is TGTGCCAGCAGCGTAGTGGAGTTACCCTACGAGCAGTACTTC. Protein sequence: CASSVVELPYEQYF.

This clonotype was observed at least ten times. This rearrangement joins TRBV15 to TRBJ2-1; 7 bases line up with TRBD2. The length of the CDR3 is 15 residues. J lost 1 base, V lost 1 base, and 1 base had no gene match. Germline values: CDR1 LNHNV, CDR2 YYDKDF (reference sequence). The CDR3 DNA sequence: TGTGCCACCAGCAGAGGGGGAGGGTCCTACAATGAGCAGTTCTTC. It yields the protein CATSRGGGSYNEQFF.

This clonotype has a count of ten or more. The gene calls are TRBV29-1 and TRBJ2-1; 7 bases are a match to TRBD2. The CDR3 consists of 13 residues. Germline V gene lookup returns CDR1 SQVTM and CDR2 ANQGSEA. J was trimmed by 3 bases and V by 4 bases; bases with no gene match: 3. CDR3 nucleotides: TGCAGCGTTGGACTAGCTGTCTACAATGAGCAGTTCTTC. Protein sequence: CSVGLAVYNEQFF.

This clonotype was detected many times. The chain recombines TRBV29-1 with TRBJ2-1; D is possibly TRBD1 (5 bases). The CDR3 extends over 11 amino acids. CDR1 and CDR2 (germline): SQVTM, ANQGSEA. Trimming shortened V by 3 bases and J by 8 bases, and 8 bases separated the two germline ends. CDR3 in amino acids: CSVDRAHEQFF. The CDR3 coding sequence is TGCAGCGTTGACAGGGCTCATGAGCAGTTCTTC.

The rearrangement links TRBV6-5 to TRBJ2-7; a weak D match, TRBD1 (6 bases). Germline V CDR1 and CDR2: MNHEY, SVGAGI. V was cut by 2 bases and J by 4 bases, with 9 bases left in between. The CDR3 contains 13 residues. The CDR3 DNA reads as TGTGCCAGCAGTTACGCAGGGGCTTACGAGCAGTACTTC. Its protein product is CASSYAGAYEQYF.

V and J are TRBV2 and TRBJ2-1, with D perhaps matching TRBD1 (6 bases). With 1 base removed from V and 15 bases from J, the gap between germline ends came to 19 bases. The CDR3 is made up of 14 amino acids. CDR1 and CDR2 (germline): SNHLY, FYNNEI. CDR3 region: CASSEVRGGGVPFF. For the CDR3, the DNA is TGTGCCAGCAGTGAAGTGAGAGGGGGTGGCGTTCCGTTCTTC.

This clonotype has more than one count but fewer than ten. V is TRBV20-1 and J is TRBJ2-7; unclear D gene. The ends were cut back, 1 base at V and 6 bases at J, with 13 bases in the middle. This CDR3 comprises 13 residues. Germline CDR1 and CDR2: DFQATT and SNEGSKA (reference sequence). The CDR3 loop reads CSARVGSLSEQYF. CDR3 bases: TGCAGTGCTAGAGTCGGTAGCTTAAGCGAGCAGTACTTC.

The V and J genes are TRBV12-3 or TRBV12-4 and TRBJ2-1; tentatively, D is TRBD1 (6 bases). The CDR3 has 12 residues. V gave up 2 bases and J gave up 8 bases, with 7 bases separating them. The CDR3 region is CASSLKGDEQFF. The CDR3, as DNA: TGTGCCAGCAGTTTAAAGGGGGATGAGCAGTTCTTC.

CDR3 residues: CSAPNRGRGGELFF. As DNA, the CDR3 is TGCAGTGCCCCAAACAGGGGGCGCGGCGGGGAGCTGTTTTTT. The chain recombines TRBV20-1 with TRBJ2-2; 9 bases map to TRBD1. The V gene end was trimmed by 6 bases and the J gene end by 7 bases; junction bases not matched to a gene: 9. This CDR3 contains 14 residues. CDR1 is DFQATT and CDR2 is SNEGSKA in the germline V gene (reference sequence).

The J gene is TRBJ2-7, the V gene TRBV29-1; 8 bases match TRBD1. This CDR3 contains 15 residues. The ends lost 4 bases at V and 1 base at J; junction bases unmatched: 9. Per the germline V gene, CDR1 is SQVTM and CDR2 is ANQGSEA. CDR3 sequence: CSVGPKQGVSYEQYF. In nucleotides, the CDR3 is TGCAGCGTTGGCCCAAAACAGGGGGTATCCTACGAGCAGTACTTC.

This clonotype was detected ten times or more. The rearrangement links TRBV4-2 to TRBJ2-5; maybe TRBD2 (6 bases). The CDR3 runs 16 residues. V was shortened by 0 bases and J by 0 bases, with 11 bases between the two germline ends. CDR1 and CDR2 (germline): LGHNA, YNFKEQ. The CDR3 reads CASSQESGLHQETQYF. CDR3 bases: TGTGCCAGCAGCCAAGAATCGGGACTTCACCAAGAGACCCAGTACTTC.

There are a few counts of this clonotype. The chain links TRBV20-1 to TRBJ2-1, with 7 bases identical to TRBD2. Losses at the gene ends were 0 bases for V and 1 base for J; bases not matched to a gene: 12. CDR1 DFQATT and CDR2 SNEGSKA come from the germline V gene (reference sequence). This CDR3 is built from 18 residues. CDR3: CSARDPSGSHPSYNEQFF. CDR3 DNA: TGCAGTGCTAGAGACCCTAGCGGATCGCACCCTTCCTACAATGAGCAGTTCTTC.

This clonotype was detected a few times. The chain has TRBV5-1 and TRBJ2-7, with 8 bases identical to TRBD2. V was pared by 4 bases and J by 1 base, with 10 bases of the junction left unmatched. Germline CDR1 SGHRS, CDR2 YFSETQ. The CDR3 is 16 residues long. In DNA form, the CDR3 reads TGCGCCAGCAGCCCATTATCTAGCGGGTTTTCCTACGAGCAGTACTTC. It specifies CASSPLSSGFSYEQYF.

The chain recombines TRBV5-1 with TRBJ2-2, with 7 bases identical to TRBD1. Germline CDR1 SGHRS, CDR2 YFSETQ. The CDR3 extends over 16 amino acids. The trim removed 6 bases at V and 0 bases at J, leaving 8 bases unmatched. CDR3 sequence (DNA): TGCGCCAGCACCCTGACGGGACAGCCGAACACCGGGGAGCTGTTTTTT. Its protein product is CASTLTGQPNTGELFF.

This clonotype was recorded many times. This chain links TRBV29-1 with TRBJ2-7; a weak D match, TRBD2 (5 bases). Between the trimmed V and J ends, which lost 4 bases and 1 base, there was a span of 14 bases. The germline V gene has CDR1 SQVTM and CDR2 ANQGSEA. CDR3 length: 14 amino acids. The CDR3 reads CSVGGSARSYEQYF. The DNA of the CDR3 is TGCAGCGTTGGAGGGAGTGCTAGATCCTACGAGCAGTACTTC.

This clonotype has only a few counts. The rearrangement joins TRBV28 to TRBJ1-1, with TRBD1 identical over 9 bases. Germline V gene sequence: CDR1 MDHEN, CDR2 SYDVKM. The CDR3 spans 16 residues. Trimming took 4 bases from V and 1 from J; bases not matched to a gene: 7. For the CDR3, the DNA is TGTGCCAGCAGTTATGACCGGGACAGGGCGAACACTGAAGCTTTCTTT. Encoded protein: CASSYDRDRANTEAFF. The complete variable domain, with remaining parts taken from reference TRBV28 and TRBJ1-1, reads DVKVTQSSRYLVKRTGEKVFLECVQDMDHENMFWYRQDPGLGLRLIYFSYDVKMKEKGDIPEGYSVSREKKERFSLILESASTNQTSMYLCASSYDRDRANTEAFFGQGTRLTVV.

This clonotype occurred many times. The rearrangement links TRBV20-1 to TRBJ2-7, with TRBD2 matching 7 bases. Unmatched junction bases numbered 5, after V lost 0 bases and J lost 3 bases. The CDR3 is 14 residues long. CDR1 and CDR2 from the germline V gene are DFQATT and SNEGSKA (reference sequence). CDR3 in amino acids: CSARDSGLFYEQYF. CDR3 in DNA: TGCAGTGCTAGAGATAGCGGGCTCTTCTACGAGCAGTACTTC.

The chain combines TRBV5-4 with TRBJ2-7; 7 nucleotides line up with TRBD2. The CDR3 extends over 13 amino acids. Trimming took 1 base from V and 9 from J; bases not matched to a gene: 7. Germline V CDR1 and CDR2: SGHNT, YYREEE (reference sequence). CDR3 in amino acids: CASSLPGTTGQYF. CDR3 sequence (DNA): TGTGCCAGCAGCTTGCCCGGGACTACTGGGCAGTACTTC. Combining the CDR3 with reference TRBV5-4 and TRBJ2-7 gives the whole variable domain ETGVTQSPTHLIKTRGQQVTLRCSSQSGHNTVSWYQQALGQGPQFIFQYYREEENGRGNFPPRFSGLQFPNYSSELNVNALELDDSALYLCASSLPGTTGQYFGPGTRLTVT.

This clonotype is a singleton in its sample. The rearrangement links TRBV27 to TRBJ2-1; 9 bases match TRBD2. The CDR3 loop spans 14 amino acids. Trimming at V came to 8 bases and at J to 1 base, leaving 3 bases not matched to a gene. Germline-derived CDR1 and CDR2 are MNHEY and SMNVEV (reference sequence). CDR3 in amino acids: CASSTSGSYNEQFF. The CDR3 DNA reads TGTGCCAGCTCAACTAGCGGGTCCTACAATGAGCAGTTCTTC.

The sample holds a few counts of this clonotype. This chain uses TRBV15 with TRBJ2-1; 9 bases are shared with TRBD2. CDR3 length equals 15 residues. The junction had 3 bases not matched to a gene; V was cut back by 2 bases and J by 4 bases. Germline V lookup: CDR1 LNHNV, CDR2 YYDKDF (reference sequence). CDR3 sequence reads: CATSRTGLAYNEQFF. In nucleotides, the CDR3 is TGTGCCACCAGCAGAACGGGACTAGCTTACAATGAGCAGTTCTTC. Based on the CDR3 plus reference TRBV15 and TRBJ2-1, the full variable domain is DAMVIQNPRYQVTQFGKPVTLSCSQTLNHNVMYWYQQKSSQAPKLLFHYYDKDFNNEADTPDNFQSRRPNTSFCFLDIRSPGLGDTAMYLCATSRTGLAYNEQFFGPGTRLTVL.

This clonotype has more than one count but fewer than ten. The chain carries TRBV4-2 and TRBJ1-2, with no clear D. V dropped 4 bases and J dropped 0 bases, with 12 bases sitting between them. The CDR3 is 15 residues long. CDR1 and CDR2 from the germline V gene are LGHNA and YNFKEQ. CDR3 nucleotides: TGTGCCAGCAGCCGTCCCGCTACACCTAACTATGGCTACACCTTC. This translates into CASSRPATPNYGYTF.

This clonotype was counted ten times or more. The chain links TRBV20-1 to TRBJ2-7; D remains ambiguous. V was trimmed by 3 bases and J by 2 bases, leaving 11 bases between them. The length of the CDR3 is 13 residues. From germline, CDR1 is DFQATT and CDR2 SNEGSKA (reference sequence). In nucleotides, the CDR3 is TGCAGTGCTAGCGAGGACGACCCCTACGAGCAGTACTTC. Its translation is CSASEDDPYEQYF.

This clonotype was recorded many times. The chain joins TRBV15 to TRBJ2-5; D gene unclear. The CDR3 spans 12 residues. Trimming removed 3 bases at V and 9 bases at J, with 11 bases between. Germline V gene sequence: CDR1 LNHNV, CDR2 YYDKDF (reference sequence). CDR3 sequence: CATSRGRLAQYF. The CDR3 coding sequence is TGTGCCACCAGCAGGGGAAGGTTGGCCCAGTACTTC.

This chain links TRBV15 with TRBJ2-1; 10 bases fit TRBD2. Unmatched junction bases numbered 18, after V lost 0 bases and J lost 10 bases. Germline V gene lookup returns CDR1 LNHNV and CDR2 YYDKDF (reference sequence). CDR3 length equals 19 residues. The CDR3 DNA sequence: TGTGCCACCAGCAGAGATACGGCTAGCGGGAGAGGGGGGTTTCGAGAGCAGTTCTTC. Its translation: CATSRDTASGRGGFREQFF.

Ten or more counts support this clonotype. V is TRBV29-1 and J is TRBJ2-3, with D possibly matching TRBD1 (6 bases). The V gene's germline CDR1 is SQVTM and CDR2 ANQGSEA. Trimming removed 4 bases at V and 4 bases at J, with 18 bases between. The CDR3 spans 15 residues. CDR3: CSVGMRGSSSDTQYF. The DNA of the CDR3 is TGCAGCGTTGGGATGAGGGGGTCGAGTTCAGATACGCAGTATTTT.

The chain joins TRBV5-1 to TRBJ2-2; D might be TRBD1 (6 bases). CDR3 length: 16 amino acids. Trimming cost V 0 bases and J 5 bases, with 14 bases left between them. Germline CDR1 reads SGHRS; CDR2 reads YFSETQ. For the CDR3, the DNA is TGCGCCAGCAGCTTGGCGGTAACAGGGAGAACCGGGGAGCTGTTTTTT. This codes for CASSLAVTGRTGELFF.

The J gene is TRBJ1-2, the V gene TRBV20-1; D possibly corresponds to TRBD1 (6 bases). V was pared by 5 bases and J by 6 bases, with 19 bases between. Germline CDR1 is DFQATT and CDR2 is SNEGSKA (reference sequence). The CDR3 contains 14 residues. Written as DNA, the CDR3 is TGCAGTGCTGACGTTAGGGGCAGGGGTCATGGCTACACCTTC. It encodes CSADVRGRGHGYTF.

V and J are TRBV7-2 and TRBJ1-2; D is possibly TRBD1 (5 bases). This CDR3 has 16 residues. The germline gives CDR1 SGHTA, CDR2 FQGNSA. V was cut by 6 bases and J by 8 bases, with 25 bases left in between. The CDR3 is CASSYTGGAQVGGYTF. DNA of the CDR3: TGTGCCAGCAGTTATACAGGAGGGGCGCAAGTAGGAGGCTACACCTTC.